This T cell receptor (beta chain) was documented in a study of blood T cells in healthy people across ages. Trimming left V 1 base short and J 5 bases short, with 10 bases between. CDR1 and CDR2 from the germline V gene are SGHTA and FQGNSA. The CDR3 length is 14 residues. Combining a sample-barcoded 5' primer with a J-beta primer mix, a second PCR ran for about 7 to 11 cycles. A single record per CDR3 protein comes from TCRdb applying MiXCR to the 5' RACE reads. This table has 1.8 million or so distinct CDR3 sequences, approximately 39% appearing once. What was sequenced was blood. The chain employs TRBV7-2 and TRBJ2-3; D perhaps matches TRBD1 (6 bases). This receptor was identified in a human donor in good health. CDR3: CASSLVIQGDTQYF. CDR3 sequence (DNA): TGTGCCAGCAGCTTAGTTATACAGGGAGATACGCAGTATTTT. The variable domain in full, completed from reference TRBV7-2 and TRBJ2-3, reads GAGVSQSPSNKVTEKGKDVELRCDPISGHTALYWYRQSLGQGLEFLIYFQGNSAPDKSGLPSDRFSAERTGGSVSTLTIQRTQQEDSAVYLCASSLVIQGDTQYFGPGTRLTVL.